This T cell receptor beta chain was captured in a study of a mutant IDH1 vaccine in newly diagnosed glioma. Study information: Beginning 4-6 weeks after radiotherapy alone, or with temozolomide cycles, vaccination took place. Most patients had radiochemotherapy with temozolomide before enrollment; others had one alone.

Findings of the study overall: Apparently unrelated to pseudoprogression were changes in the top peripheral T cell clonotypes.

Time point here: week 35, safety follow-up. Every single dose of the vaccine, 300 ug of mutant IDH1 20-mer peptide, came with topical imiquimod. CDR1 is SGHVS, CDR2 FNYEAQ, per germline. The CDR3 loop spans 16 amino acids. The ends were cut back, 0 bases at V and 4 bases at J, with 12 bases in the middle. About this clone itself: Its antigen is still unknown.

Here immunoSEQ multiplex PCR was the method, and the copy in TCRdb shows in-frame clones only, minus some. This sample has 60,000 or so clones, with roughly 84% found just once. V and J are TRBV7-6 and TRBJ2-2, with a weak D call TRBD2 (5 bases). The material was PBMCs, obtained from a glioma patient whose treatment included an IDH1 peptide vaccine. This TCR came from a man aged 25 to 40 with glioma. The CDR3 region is CASSLAEVARTGELFF. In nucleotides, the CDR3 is TGTGCCAGCAGCTTAGCTGAAGTAGCGCGCACCGGGGAGCTGTTTTTT. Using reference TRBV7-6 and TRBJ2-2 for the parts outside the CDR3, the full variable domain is GAGVSQSPRYKVTKRGQDVALRCDPISGHVSLYWYRQALGQGPEFLTYFNYEAQQDKSGLPNDRFSAERPEGSISTLTIQRTEQRDSAMYRCASSLAEVARTGELFFGEGSRLTVL.